Listed below are T cell receptor beta chains from one sample, sequenced in a study of T cells in localized non-small cell lung cancer. Clones were sequenced by immunoSEQ multiplex PCR, and TCRdb holds only the in-frame ones, with some missing. This sample has about 1,400 clones, with 25% to 35% found just once. Specimen: lung tumor tissue, collected before any cancer treatment. The receptor set was obtained from a male donor older than 55 with stage I squamous cell lung carcinoma. Each CDR3 is given with its conserved first and last residue. A D gene is named only where the DNA matches it firmly. Clone size is stated in some rows and not others, as once, few, many or a class when expanded.

D: TRBD1
length: 16
J: TRBJ2-2
V: TRBV6-8
size: medium-sized
DNA: TGTGCCAGCAGTTCCAGGACAGGGCGGAACACCGGGGAGCTGTTTTTT
CDR3: CASSSRTGRNTGELFF

D: NA
length: 17
J: TRBJ1-1
V: TRBV30
size: few
DNA: TGTGCCTGGACCGCCCGGGACGGCCTCTATATTAACACTGAAGCTTTCTTT
CDR3: CAWTARDGLYINTEAFF

D: NA
length: 14
J: TRBJ1-1
V: TRBV19
size: NA
DNA: TGTGCCAGTAGTCCGTCCCAGGGGAACACTGAAGCTTTCTTT
CDR3: CASSPSQGNTEAFF

D: TRBD1
length: 14
J: TRBJ1-2
V: TRBV18
size: few
DNA: TGTGCCAGCTCCACAGGGACAGCTAACTATGGCTACACCTTC
CDR3: CASSTGTANYGYTF

D: TRBD1
length: 12
J: TRBJ2-7
V: TRBV30
size: NA
DNA: TGTGCCCGGGACAGGGGGAGAAGCGAGCAGTACTTC
CDR3: CARDRGRSEQYF

D: TRBD1
length: 15
J: TRBJ1-2
V: TRBV19
size: NA
DNA: TGTGCCAGTAGTTCCGGGACAGGGGGTGGGGATGGCTACACCTTC
CDR3: CASSSGTGGGDGYTF

D: TRBD2
length: 13
J: TRBJ2-7
V: TRBV6-8
size: NA
DNA: TGTGCCAGCATAGTCAGCGGGAGCAACGAGCAGTACTTC
CDR3: CASIVSGSNEQYF

D: TRBD2
length: 15
J: TRBJ2-1
V: TRBV11-3
size: few
DNA: TGTGCCAGCACCGCTAGGGTAGCGGGAGTAATTGAGCAGTTCTTC
CDR3: CASTARVAGVIEQFF

D: TRBD1
length: 15
J: TRBJ1-5
V: TRBV5-1
size: NA
DNA: TGCGCCAGCAGCTTCGGACAGGGGCCTGCTGAGGCCCAGCATTTT
CDR3: CASSFGQGPAEAQHF

D: NA
length: 16
J: TRBJ1-1
V: TRBV15
size: NA
DNA: TGTGCCACCAGCAGAGACTATGGGCTTAAGAACACTGAAGCTTTCTTT
CDR3: CATSRDYGLKNTEAFF

D: TRBD1
length: 16
J: TRBJ2-3
V: TRBV11-3
size: medium-sized
DNA: TGTGCCAGCAGCCCGGGATGGGACAGGGGACCAGATACGCAGTATTTT
CDR3: CASSPGWDRGPDTQYF

D: TRBD2
length: 16
J: TRBJ2-2
V: TRBV11-3
size: few
DNA: TGTGCCAGCAGCCCTCCAGGCGGGAGGGACACCGGGGAGCTGTTTTTT
CDR3: CASSPPGGRDTGELFF

D: TRBD1
length: 16
J: TRBJ2-7
V: TRBV14
size: NA
DNA: TGTGCCAGCAGCCACCGTCAGGGGGCATTGGCCTACGAGCAGTACTTC
CDR3: CASSHRQGALAYEQYF

D: NA
length: 16
J: TRBJ2-7
V: TRBV11-3
size: NA
DNA: TGTGCCAGCAGCTTAGGTTTTACAGGTAGTCCCTACGAGCAGTACTTC
CDR3: CASSLGFTGSPYEQYF

D: NA
length: 13
J: TRBJ2-1
V: TRBV9
size: NA
DNA: TGTGCCAGCAGTGAACAAGGTAACAATGAGCAGTTCTTC
CDR3: CASSEQGNNEQFF

D: TRBD1
length: 14
J: TRBJ1-2
V: TRBV6-8
size: medium-sized
DNA: TGTGCCAGCAGTTTTGCAGGGGGGACCTATGGCTACACCTTC
CDR3: CASSFAGGTYGYTF

D: NA
length: 17
J: TRBJ2-1
V: TRBV25-1
size: NA
DNA: TGTGCCAGCACTGAGAGGGTGGGGCTAGCGATCGGCAATGAGCAGTTCTTC
CDR3: CASTERVGLAIGNEQFF

D: TRBD2
length: 14
J: TRBJ2-2
V: TRBV6-8
size: medium-sized
DNA: TGTGCCAGCAGTGACCTAGCGGGAGCCGGGGAGCTGTTTTTT
CDR3: CASSDLAGAGELFF

D: TRBD2
length: 15
J: TRBJ2-2
V: TRBV9
size: few
DNA: TGTGCCAGCAGCGTAGGCGGGAGGGTCACCGGGGAGCTGTTTTTT
CDR3: CASSVGGRVTGELFF

D: NA
length: 14
J: TRBJ2-1
V: TRBV9
size: NA
DNA: TGTGCCAGCAGCCAAAGGCAGAACTACAATGAGCAGTTCTTC
CDR3: CASSQRQNYNEQFF

D: NA
length: 15
J: TRBJ2-6
V: TRBV14
size: few
DNA: TGTGCCAGCAGCCAGCACCGCTCTGGGGCCAACGTCCTGACTTTC
CDR3: CASSQHRSGANVLTF

D: TRBD2
length: 14
J: TRBJ2-1
V: TRBV9
size: NA
DNA: TGTGCCAGCAGCCCCCATGCGGGGGGAAATGAGCAGTTCTTC
CDR3: CASSPHAGGNEQFF

D: NA
length: 14
J: TRBJ1-3
V: TRBV9
size: few
DNA: TGTGCCAGCAGTGAATCCAGGGGTGGAAACACCATATATTTT
CDR3: CASSESRGGNTIYF

D: TRBD1
length: 17
J: TRBJ2-3
V: TRBV11-3
size: few
DNA: TGTGCCAGCAGCTCGGGACAGGGAACCCTTAGCACAGATACGCAGTATTTT
CDR3: CASSSGQGTLSTDTQYF

D: NA
length: 15
J: TRBJ1-3
V: TRBV11-3
size: medium-sized
DNA: TGTGCCAGCAGCTTAGACCCGAGCTCTGGAAACACCATATATTTT
CDR3: CASSLDPSSGNTIYF

D: NA
length: 13
J: TRBJ1-2
V: TRBV6-8
size: few
DNA: TGTGCCATCAGCCGAGACGGGGAGCAAGGCTACACCTTC
CDR3: CAISRDGEQGYTF

D: NA
length: 15
J: TRBJ1-1
V: TRBV11-3
size: large
DNA: TGTGCCAGCAGCCCCCTAGCGGGTATGAACACTGAAGCTTTCTTT
CDR3: CASSPLAGMNTEAFF

D: NA
length: 12
J: TRBJ2-2
V: TRBV6-8
size: few
DNA: TGTGCCAGCAGGACTGGCCCAGGGGAGCTGTTTTTT
CDR3: CASRTGPGELFF

D: NA
length: 14
J: TRBJ1-1
V: TRBV19
size: few
DNA: TGTGCCAGTAGTACGCAGGTCGAAAACACTGAAGCTTTCTTT
CDR3: CASSTQVENTEAFF

D: NA
length: 15
J: TRBJ1-5
V: TRBV19
size: NA
DNA: TGTGCCAGTAGTATATCCATTAATAGCAATCAGCCCCAGCATTTT
CDR3: CASSISINSNQPQHF

D: NA
length: 15
J: TRBJ2-4
V: TRBV11-3
size: NA
DNA: TGTGCCAGCAGCTCCGCCGGACTAGCCAAAAACATTCAGTACTTC
CDR3: CASSSAGLAKNIQYF

D: TRBD1
length: 17
J: TRBJ1-5
V: TRBV11-3
size: NA
DNA: TGTGCCAGCAGCGTAGGGACAGGGAAGTCGGGCAATCAGCCCCAGCATTTT
CDR3: CASSVGTGKSGNQPQHF

D: TRBD1
length: 17
J: TRBJ1-2
V: TRBV19
size: NA
DNA: TGTGCCAGTAGTCCTGGGACAGGGGCCCCTCTCAGTGATGGCTACACCTTC
CDR3: CASSPGTGAPLSDGYTF

D: NA
length: 12
J: TRBJ2-2
V: TRBV6-8
size: few
DNA: TGTGTCAGCAGGAACCCCACCGGGGAGCTGTTTTTT
CDR3: CVSRNPTGELFF

D: NA
length: 15
J: TRBJ2-7
V: TRBV6-8
size: few
DNA: TGTGCCAGCAGACGGCGGGACTCCCGGGTCAGCGAGCAGTACTTC
CDR3: CASRRRDSRVSEQYF

D: TRBD1
length: 14
J: TRBJ1-2
V: TRBV11-3
size: NA
DNA: TGTGCCAGCAGCTTACGGACAGGGAGGAATGGCTACACCTTC
CDR3: CASSLRTGRNGYTF

D: NA
length: 17
J: TRBJ2-4
V: TRBV1
size: few
DNA: TGCACCAGCAGCCAGGTTGGCAGGGGGCAAGCCAAAAACATTCAGTACTTC
CDR3: CTSSQVGRGQAKNIQYF

D: NA
length: 15
J: TRBJ1-1
V: TRBV9
size: NA
DNA: TGTGCCAGCAGCGTAGAGGCAGGGCCGAACACTGAAGCTTTCTTT
CDR3: CASSVEAGPNTEAFF

D: NA
length: 15
J: TRBJ1-2
V: TRBV6-8
size: few
DNA: TGTGCCAGCATTCCTCGCGGACAGCTAGTCTATGGCTACACCTTC
CDR3: CASIPRGQLVYGYTF

D: NA
length: 17
J: TRBJ1-4
V: TRBV11-3
size: medium-sized
DNA: TGTGCCAGCAGCCGTGGACTAGGGTGGGGTCCTAATGAAAAACTGTTTTTT
CDR3: CASSRGLGWGPNEKLFF

D: NA
length: 16
J: TRBJ2-2
V: TRBV14
size: NA
DNA: TGTGCCAGCAGCCAGTGGGGGGCTGGTAACACCGGGGAGCTGTTTTTT
CDR3: CASSQWGAGNTGELFF